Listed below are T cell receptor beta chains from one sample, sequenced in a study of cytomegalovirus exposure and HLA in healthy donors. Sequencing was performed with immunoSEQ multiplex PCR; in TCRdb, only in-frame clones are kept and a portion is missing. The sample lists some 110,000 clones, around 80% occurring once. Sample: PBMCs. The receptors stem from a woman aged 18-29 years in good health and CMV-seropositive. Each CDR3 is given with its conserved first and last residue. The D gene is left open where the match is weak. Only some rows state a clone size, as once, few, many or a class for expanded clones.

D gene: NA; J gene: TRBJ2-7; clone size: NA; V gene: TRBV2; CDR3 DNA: TGTGCCAGCAGTGGTAGGACAGTACACGAGCAGTACTTC; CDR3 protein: CASSGRTVHEQYF
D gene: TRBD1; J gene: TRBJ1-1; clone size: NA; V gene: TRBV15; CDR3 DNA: TGTGCCACCAGCACAGGGACAGGGGGAATGAACACTGAAGCTTTCTTT; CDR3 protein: CATSTGTGGMNTEAFF
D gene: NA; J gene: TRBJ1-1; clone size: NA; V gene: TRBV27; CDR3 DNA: TGTGCCAGCAGTGCACAGGTTCTGGACACTGAAGCTTTCTTT; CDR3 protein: CASSAQVLDTEAFF
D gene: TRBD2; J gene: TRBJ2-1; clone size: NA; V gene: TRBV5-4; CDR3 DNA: TGTGCCAGCAGCGACCCTAGCGGGGGTCTCAATGAGCAGTTCTTC; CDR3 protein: CASSDPSGGLNEQFF
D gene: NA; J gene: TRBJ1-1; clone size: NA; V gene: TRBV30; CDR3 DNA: TGTGCCTGGAGTCCCCTATGGAGCACTGAAGCTTTCTTT; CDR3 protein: CAWSPLWSTEAFF
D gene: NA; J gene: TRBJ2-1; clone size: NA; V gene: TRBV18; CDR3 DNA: TGTGCCAGCTCCCGGGTTAGCGGCGACAATGAGCAGTTCTTC; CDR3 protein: CASSRVSGDNEQFF
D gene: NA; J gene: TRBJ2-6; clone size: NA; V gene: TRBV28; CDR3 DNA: TGTGCCAGCAGTTCTACTCCCCCTGGGGCCAACGTCCTGACTTTC; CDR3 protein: CASSSTPPGANVLTF
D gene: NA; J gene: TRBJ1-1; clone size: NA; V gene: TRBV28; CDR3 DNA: TGTGCCAGCAGCGCCAACAGGGTCCTCACTGAAGCTTTCTTT; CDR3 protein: CASSANRVLTEAFF
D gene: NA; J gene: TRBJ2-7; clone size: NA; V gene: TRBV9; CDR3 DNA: TGTGCCAGCAGCGTAGGAGCTGGCGGCGGGGAATACGAGCAGTACTTC; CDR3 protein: CASSVGAGGGEYEQYF
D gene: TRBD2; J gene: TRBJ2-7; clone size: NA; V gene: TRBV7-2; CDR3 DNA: TGTGCCAGCAGCCTAGGGCTAGCGGGAGTCCACGAGCAGTACTTC; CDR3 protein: CASSLGLAGVHEQYF
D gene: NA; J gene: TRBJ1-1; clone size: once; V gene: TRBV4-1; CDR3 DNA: TGCGCCAGCAGCCAAGGACGGGGGAGGACTGAAGCTTTCTTT; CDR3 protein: CASSQGRGRTEAFF
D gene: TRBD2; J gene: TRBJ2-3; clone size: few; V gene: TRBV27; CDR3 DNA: TGTGCCAGCAGTTTGGGGATCTTGGGGGGGACAGATACGCAGTATTTT; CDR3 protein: CASSLGILGGTDTQYF
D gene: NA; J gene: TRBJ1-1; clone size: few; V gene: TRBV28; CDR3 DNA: TGTGCCAGCAGGAGACCTGGCAGGATAAACACTGAAGCTTTCTTT; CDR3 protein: CASRRPGRINTEAFF
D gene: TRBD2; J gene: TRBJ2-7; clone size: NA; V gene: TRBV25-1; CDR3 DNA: TGTGCCAGCAGTGGCAGCGGGAGAGGATCCCCCGAGCAGTACTTC; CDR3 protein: CASSGSGRGSPEQYF
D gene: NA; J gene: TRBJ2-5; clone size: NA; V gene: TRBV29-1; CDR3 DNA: TGCAGCGTTGAAGATCCCGGCGGAGAGACCCAGTACTTC; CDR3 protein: CSVEDPGGETQYF
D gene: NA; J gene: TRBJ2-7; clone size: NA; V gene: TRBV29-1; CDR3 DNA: TGCAGCGTTGAAGTGGCAGGGCGCGAGCAGTACTTC; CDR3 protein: CSVEVAGREQYF
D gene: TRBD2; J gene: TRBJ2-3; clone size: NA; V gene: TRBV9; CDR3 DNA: TGTGCCAGCAGCGTGGATCGAGCGGGAGGAGGGAGCACAGATACGCAGTATTTT; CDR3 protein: CASSVDRAGGGSTDTQYF
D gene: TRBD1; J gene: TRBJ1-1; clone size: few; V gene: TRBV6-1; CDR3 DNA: TGTGCCAGCAGGCCGGACAGGGGGGGATACACTGAAGCTTTCTTT; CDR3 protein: CASRPDRGGYTEAFF
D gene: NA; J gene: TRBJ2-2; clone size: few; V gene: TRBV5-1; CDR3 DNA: TGCGCCAGCAGGGCACAAGCGAACACCGGGGAGCTGTTTTTT; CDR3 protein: CASRAQANTGELFF
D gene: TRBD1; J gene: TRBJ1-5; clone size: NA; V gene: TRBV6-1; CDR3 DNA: TGTGCCAGCAGGCAACAGGGGGCCCAGCCCCAGCATTTT; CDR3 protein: CASRQQGAQPQHF
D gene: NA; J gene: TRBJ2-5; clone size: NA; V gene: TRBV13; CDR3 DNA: TGTGCCAGCAGCTTTCCTAGGGAGACCCAGTACTTC; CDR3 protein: CASSFPRETQYF
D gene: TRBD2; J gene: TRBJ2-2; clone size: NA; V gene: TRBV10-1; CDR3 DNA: TGCGCCAGCAGTGACGCGGGAGTGGCCGGGGAGCTGTTTTTT; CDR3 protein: CASSDAGVAGELFF
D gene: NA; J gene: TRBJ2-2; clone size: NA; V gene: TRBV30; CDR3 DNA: TGTGCCTGGAGGGAGGGGTACACCGGGGAGCTGTTTTTT; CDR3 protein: CAWREGYTGELFF
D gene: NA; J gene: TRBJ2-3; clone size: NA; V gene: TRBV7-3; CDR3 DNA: TGTGCCAGCAGCTTAGGGGGCTCTCGCACAGATACGCAGTATTTT; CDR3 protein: CASSLGGSRTDTQYF
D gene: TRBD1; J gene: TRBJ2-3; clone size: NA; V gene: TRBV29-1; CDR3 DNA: TGCAGCGCCAAAAGGGACAGGGTGAGCACAGATACGCAGTATTTT; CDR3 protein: CSAKRDRVSTDTQYF
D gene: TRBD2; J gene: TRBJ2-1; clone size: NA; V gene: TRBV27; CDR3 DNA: TGTGCCAGCAGTCTCGGGACTAGCGGATACAATGAGCAGTTCTTC; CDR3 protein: CASSLGTSGYNEQFF
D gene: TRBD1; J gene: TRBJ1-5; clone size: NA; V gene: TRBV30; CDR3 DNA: TGTGCCTGGAGTCACGGGACAGGCAATCAGCCCCAGCATTTT; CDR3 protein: CAWSHGTGNQPQHF
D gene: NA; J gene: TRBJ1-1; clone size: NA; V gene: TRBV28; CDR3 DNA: TGTGCCAGCAGTTTAGATCCAGTCCTGAACACTGAAGCTTTCTTT; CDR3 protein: CASSLDPVLNTEAFF
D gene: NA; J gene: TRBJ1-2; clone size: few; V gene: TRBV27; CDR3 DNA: TGTGCCAGCAGTCCGCAATCTCGACAGCCTAACTATGGCTACACCTTC; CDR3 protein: CASSPQSRQPNYGYTF
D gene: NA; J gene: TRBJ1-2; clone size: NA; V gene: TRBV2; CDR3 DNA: TGTGCCAGCAGCACATCGGACAAGTCTGGCTATGGCTACACCTTC; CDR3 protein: CASSTSDKSGYGYTF
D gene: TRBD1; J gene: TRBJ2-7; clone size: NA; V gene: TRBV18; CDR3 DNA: TGTGCCAGCTCACCCGGGACAGGGGCCTACGAGCAGTACTTC; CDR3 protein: CASSPGTGAYEQYF
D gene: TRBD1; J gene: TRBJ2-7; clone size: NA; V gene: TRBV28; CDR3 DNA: TGTGCCAGCAGAGCCCCCGGGACAGGGTCTTACGAGCAGTACTTC; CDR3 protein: CASRAPGTGSYEQYF
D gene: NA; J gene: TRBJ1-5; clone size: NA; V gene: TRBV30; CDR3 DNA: TGTGCCTGGAGCCCGGCTCTTAGCCAGCCCCAGCATTTT; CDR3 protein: CAWSPALSQPQHF
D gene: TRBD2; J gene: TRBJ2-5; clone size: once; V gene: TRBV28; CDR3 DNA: TGTGCCAGCAGTTCCCCAGCGGGAGGGGTGAATGAGACCCAGTACTTC; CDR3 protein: CASSSPAGGVNETQYF
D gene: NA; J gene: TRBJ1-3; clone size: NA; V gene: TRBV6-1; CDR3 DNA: TGTGCCAGCAGGGAGGGGGGGGCGGCTGGAAACACCATATATTTT; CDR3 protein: CASREGGAAGNTIYF
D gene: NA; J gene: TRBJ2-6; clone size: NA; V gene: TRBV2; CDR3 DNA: TGTGCCAGCAGTCAATTTCAGGGGTCTGGGGCCAACGTCCTGACTTTC; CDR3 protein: CASSQFQGSGANVLTF
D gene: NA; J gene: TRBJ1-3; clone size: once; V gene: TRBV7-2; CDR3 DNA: TGTGCCCGAGGCTCTGGAAACACCATATATTTT; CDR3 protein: CARGSGNTIYF
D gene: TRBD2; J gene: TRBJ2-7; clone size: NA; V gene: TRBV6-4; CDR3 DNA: TGTGCCAGCAGCCCCGGACTAGCGGCCGAGCAGTACTTC; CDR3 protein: CASSPGLAAEQYF
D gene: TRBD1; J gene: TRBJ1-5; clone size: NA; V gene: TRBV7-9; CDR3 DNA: TGTGCCAGCAGCTCACAGGGGACGGGGCAGCCCCAGCATTTT; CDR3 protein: CASSSQGTGQPQHF
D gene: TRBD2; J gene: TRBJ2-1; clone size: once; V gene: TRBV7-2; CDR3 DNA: TGTGCCAGCAGCTTAACTGGCGGGAGCCGTTGGAATGAGCAGTTCTTC; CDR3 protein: CASSLTGGSRWNEQFF
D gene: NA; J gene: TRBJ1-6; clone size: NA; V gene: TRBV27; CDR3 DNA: TGTGCCAGCGGGGAAATCGGGGAATCACCCCTCCACTTT; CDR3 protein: CASGEIGESPLHF
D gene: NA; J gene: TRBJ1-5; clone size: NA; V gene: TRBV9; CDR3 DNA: TGTGCCAGCAGCGTAGACGGGGGAGTCAATCAGCCCCAGCATTTT; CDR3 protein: CASSVDGGVNQPQHF
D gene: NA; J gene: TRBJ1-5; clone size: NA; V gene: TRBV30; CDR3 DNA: TGTGCCTGGAGTCCACAGGGTAGCAATCAGCCCCAGCATTTT; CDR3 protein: CAWSPQGSNQPQHF
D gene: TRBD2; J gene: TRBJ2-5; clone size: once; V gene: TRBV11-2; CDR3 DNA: TGTGCCAGCAGCTTAGCGTACCGGACTAGCCCGCTGATCTACTTC; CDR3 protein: CASSLAYRTSPLIYF
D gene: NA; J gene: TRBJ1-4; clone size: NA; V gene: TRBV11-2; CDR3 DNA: TGTGCCAGCAGCTCACGGCCGGACAGCCTGAATGAAAAACTGTTTTTT; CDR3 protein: CASSSRPDSLNEKLFF
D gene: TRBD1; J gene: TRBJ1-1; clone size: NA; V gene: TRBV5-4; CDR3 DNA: TGTGCCAGCAGCTTGGAGGGACAGTTGAACACTGAAGCTTTCTTT; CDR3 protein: CASSLEGQLNTEAFF
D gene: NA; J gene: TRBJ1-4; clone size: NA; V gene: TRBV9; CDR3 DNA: TGTGCCAGCGGGGAGGGGCCAGGGAATAATGAAAAACTGTTTTTT; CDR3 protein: CASGEGPGNNEKLFF
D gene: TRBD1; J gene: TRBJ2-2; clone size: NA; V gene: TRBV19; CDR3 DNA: TGTGCCAGTAGTATTAGGGGACAGAAGAAAGAAGAGCTGTTTTTT; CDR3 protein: CASSIRGQKKEELFF
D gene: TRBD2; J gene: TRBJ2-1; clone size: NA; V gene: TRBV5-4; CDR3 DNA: TGTGCCAGCAGATTTGGACTAGCGGGAGTTAATGAGCAGTTCTTC; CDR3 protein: CASRFGLAGVNEQFF
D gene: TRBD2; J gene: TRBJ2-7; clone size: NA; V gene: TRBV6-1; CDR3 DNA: TGTGCCAGCAGTGAAGATACTAGCGGGAGCTACGAGCAGTACTTC; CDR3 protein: CASSEDTSGSYEQYF
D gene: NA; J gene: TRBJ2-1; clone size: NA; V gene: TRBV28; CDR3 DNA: TGTGCCAGCAGTTCCCTAGATCCGTCCTACAATGAGCAGTTCTTC; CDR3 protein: CASSSLDPSYNEQFF